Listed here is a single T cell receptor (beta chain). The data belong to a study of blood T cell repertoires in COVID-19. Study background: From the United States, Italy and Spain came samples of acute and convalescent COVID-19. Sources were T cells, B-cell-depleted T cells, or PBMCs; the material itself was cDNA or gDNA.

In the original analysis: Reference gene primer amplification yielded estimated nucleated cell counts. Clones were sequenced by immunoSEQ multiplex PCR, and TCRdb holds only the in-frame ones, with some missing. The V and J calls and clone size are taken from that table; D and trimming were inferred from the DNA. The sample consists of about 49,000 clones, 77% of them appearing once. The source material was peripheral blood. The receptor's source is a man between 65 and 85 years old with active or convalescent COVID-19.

The DNA for the CDR3 is TGTGCCAGCATCCCGGGCGGGGGGGCCTACAATGAGCAGTTCTTC. This codes for CASIPGGGAYNEQFF. The chain couples TRBV7-9 to TRBJ2-1; TRBD2 matches at 9 bases. Germline V lookup: CDR1 SEHNR, CDR2 FQNEAQ (reference sequence). V lost 7 bases to trimming and J lost 2 bases; unmatched junction nucleotides: 6. The CDR3 totals 15 residues.